The 18 T cell receptor beta chains given below trace back to one sample, sequenced in a study of T cell repertoires in cytomegalovirus infection. TCRdb ran MiXCR on the reads and lists one entry per CDR3 protein. The sample shows around 740,000 distinct CDR3 sequences, 35% to 45% of them seen only once. Material for sequencing was PBMCs. Receptors were obtained from a human donor in good health (CMV status not recorded). Some clones in this sample may be carry-over from other donors' samples.

The V call is TRBV27, the J call TRBJ2-2; tentatively, D is TRBD2 (7 bases). V shed 0 bases and J shed 7 bases, with 12 bases lying between them. Per germline, CDR1 MNHEY and CDR2 SMNVEV (reference sequence). This CDR3 spans 15 amino acids. CDR3 DNA sequence: TGTGCCAGCAGTTTATCGGCGGGGGCCGGCGGGGAGCTGTTTTTT. Its protein product is CASSLSAGAGGELFF.

As for this clonotype: One end of the junction does not line up with germline, which may come from a read error. The rearrangement links TRBV10-3 to TRBJ1-3, with no clear D. This CDR3 has 18 residues. Germline-derived CDR1 and CDR2 are ENHRY and SYGVKD. CDR3 in DNA: TGTGCCATCAATGAGTCCATTGCCTGGGTAGGGTCTGGAAACACCATATATTTT. This codes for CAINESIAWVGSGNTIYF.

This clonotype appeared a few times. This chain links TRBV5-5 with TRBJ2-3; D is tentatively TRBD1 or TRBD2 (5 bases each). The V end lost 4 bases, the J end lost 4 bases, and 19 bases lay between the germline ends. This CDR3 is 16 amino acids long. Germline values: CDR1 SGHKS, CDR2 YYEKEE (reference sequence). The DNA for the CDR3 is TGTGCCAGCAGCCCGGGACGCAGGGTGGGCGCAGATACGCAGTATTTT. As protein: CASSPGRRVGADTQYF.

V and J are TRBV11-2 and TRBJ2-3; 14 positions match TRBD2. This CDR3 is 20 amino acids long. V lost 4 bases, J lost 3 bases, and 15 bases stayed unmatched. Germline loops: CDR1 SGHAT, CDR2 FQNNGV. This CDR3 reads CASSSDSWTSGGKGTDTQYF. The CDR3 DNA follows: TGTGCCAGCAGCTCTGATTCCTGGACTAGCGGGGGGAAAGGGACAGATACGCAGTATTTT.

This chain links TRBV11-3 with TRBJ2-7, with 8 positions matching TRBD2. Losses at the gene ends were 4 bases for V and 6 bases for J; bases not matched to a gene: 14. Germline CDR1 and CDR2: SGHNT and YENEEA. The CDR3 length is 16 residues. CDR3 amino acids: CASSSSTGTSIGEQYF. As DNA, the CDR3 is TGTGCCAGCAGCTCATCAACCGGGACTAGTATCGGCGAGCAGTACTTC.

About this clonotype: Likely a read error: the CDR3 ends without its conserved phenylalanine or tryptophan. The V call is TRBV7-2, the J call TRBJ2-5; tentatively, D is TRBD1 (7 bases). Trimming cost V 2 bases and J 7 bases, with 20 bases left between them. This CDR3 is 16 amino acids long. Germline CDR1 and CDR2: SGHTA and FQGNSA. CDR3 coding DNA: TGTGCCAGCAGCTTAAAGCAGGAGGGGGCACGGGCGACCCAGTACTGC. Encoded protein: CASSLKQEGARATQYC.

This clonotype appeared a single time. With a much larger clone just one base away, this may be a read error. The CDR3 sequence is CASTTPGLALEQYF. The CDR3 bases are TGTGCCAGCACCACCCCGGGACTAGCCCTCGAGCAGTACTTC. V gene TRBV7-2 combines with J gene TRBJ2-7; 9 bases map to TRBD2. The CDR3 covers 14 residues. Germline CDR1 reads SGHTA; CDR2 reads FQGNSA. J lost 6 bases, V lost 7 bases, and 10 bases had no gene match.

This clonotype was counted ten times or more. The chain carries TRBV7-9 and TRBJ1-3; D remains unclear. Trimming removed 5 bases at V and 0 bases at J, with 20 bases between. CDR1 is SEHNR and CDR2 is FQNEAQ in the germline V gene (reference sequence). The CDR3 is made up of 18 amino acids. The CDR3 here is CASSPPHQTAFSGNTIYF. In nucleotides, the CDR3 is TGTGCCAGCAGCCCACCCCATCAAACAGCCTTCTCTGGAAACACCATATATTTT.

A few counts support this clonotype. The chain is built from TRBV6-8 and TRBJ2-2; perhaps TRBD1 as D (6 bases). Trimming took 6 bases from V and 5 from J, leaving 13 bases between them. CDR1 MNHGY and CDR2 SAAAGT come from the germline V gene. The CDR3 has 14 amino acids. The CDR3 DNA is TGTGCCAGCAGCCACTACAGGGATACCGGGGAGCTGTTTTTT. It codes for CASSHYRDTGELFF.

The rearrangement uses TRBV6-1 and TRBJ1-5; perhaps TRBD1 as D (6 bases). The CDR3 runs 14 residues. Trimming took 6 bases from V and 3 from J, leaving 12 bases between them. CDR1 and CDR2 from the germline V gene are MNHNS and SASEGT. CDR3 in DNA: TGTGCCAGCAGACTTACAGGGTTCAATCAGCCCCAGCATTTT. This gives the protein CASRLTGFNQPQHF.

In DNA, the CDR3 is TGTGCCTGGAGTCGGGGCAATGAGCAGTTCTTC. The encoded protein is CAWSRGNEQFF. V is TRBV30 and J is TRBJ2-1; D might be TRBD2 (5 bases). There are 11 residues in the CDR3. Germline V gene lookup returns CDR1 GTSNPN and CDR2 SVGIG (reference sequence). Trimming shortened V by 2 bases and J by 6 bases, and 5 bases separated the two germline ends.

On this clonotype: Germline and junction disagree at one end, which may indicate a read error. The V and J genes are TRBV7-6 and TRBJ2-1, with 9 bases aligning to TRBD2. This CDR3 contains 15 residues. Germline loops: CDR1 SGHVS, CDR2 FNYEAQ. CDR3: CASSLEAGGPAEQSF. The CDR3 coding sequence is TGTGCCAGCAGCTTAGAGGCGGGAGGGCCCGCTGAGCAGTCCTTC.

CDR3 loop: CASSPTASGGSGTQYF. The CDR3 nucleotides read TGTGCCAGCAGCCCCACGGCCAGCGGGGGGTCGGGGACCCAGTACTTC. The rearrangement joins TRBV7-8 to TRBJ2-5; 9 nucleotides line up with TRBD2. The germline CDR1 and CDR2 sequences are SGHVS and FQNEAQ. V lost 5 bases and J lost 7; bases outside the gene matches: 14. The CDR3 is 16 amino acids.

This clonotype showed up just a few times. This chain joins TRBV19 and TRBJ2-2; TRBD2 aligns across 10 bases. The V gene's germline CDR1 is LNHDA and CDR2 SQIVND (reference sequence). This CDR3 is 14 amino acids long. Losses at the gene ends were 5 bases for V and 9 bases for J; bases not matched to a gene: 6. The CDR3 nucleotides are TGTGCCAGTAGTCCCGGGACTAGCGATCGGGAGCTGTTTTTT. As protein: CASSPGTSDRELFF.

This clonotype was counted a few times. V gene TRBV4-2 combines with J gene TRBJ1-4, with D possibly matching TRBD1 (6 bases). V was clipped by 0 bases and J by 7 bases, with 12 bases between them. Germline V gene lookup returns CDR1 LGHNA and CDR2 YNFKEQ. The CDR3 covers 15 residues. The CDR3 DNA reads TGTGCCAGCAGCCAAGATCGGAGAGGGGGTGAAAAACTGTTTTTT. It translates to CASSQDRRGGEKLFF.

This chain uses TRBV10-2 with TRBJ2-3, with D perhaps TRBD2 (6 bases). The ends were cut back, 4 bases at V and 1 base at J, with 9 bases in the middle. CDR3 length equals 14 residues. Germline CDR1 is WSHSY and CDR2 is SAAADI. The CDR3 loop is CASSVSGRTDTQYF. CDR3 nucleotides: TGCGCCAGCAGTGTAAGCGGGCGCACAGATACGCAGTATTTT.

V and J are TRBV19 and TRBJ2-2; 9 nucleotides line up with TRBD1. Germline V gene lookup returns CDR1 LNHDA and CDR2 SQIVND (reference sequence). The J segment lost 5 bases and the V segment lost 5 bases, leaving 0 bases of the junction unmatched. The CDR3 has 13 residues. The CDR3 sequence is CASSGQGTGELFF. The CDR3 nucleotides read TGTGCCAGTAGTGGACAGGGGACCGGGGAGCTGTTTTTT.

The CDR3 spells CASSIRGDRFQPQHF. The CDR3 region has the DNA TGTGCCAGTAGTATCCGGGGCGACAGGTTTCAGCCCCAGCATTTT. V and J are TRBV19 and TRBJ1-5, with D possibly TRBD1 on 6 matching bases. Germline assignment: CDR1 LNHDA and CDR2 SQIVND (reference sequence). The length of the CDR3 is 15 residues. V was cut by 3 bases and J by 6 bases, with 15 bases left in between.